This section outlines one TCR beta chain sequence together with its context. Study processing details: Estimation of nucleated cell counts relied on the amplification of reference gene primers. TCRdb's table, derived via immunoSEQ multiplex PCR, lists solely in-frame clones and lacks some. D and trimming come from the DNA, and the V and J calls and clone size come from that table. The sample has about 55,000 clones; 90% are singletons. The data are from a study of blood T cell repertoires in COVID-19. Study details: Samples of COVID-19 (acute and convalescent) were obtained from the United States, Italy and Spain. T cells, B-cell-depleted T cells, or PBMCs supplied cDNA or gDNA.

There are 15 residues in the CDR3. V trimming: 4 bases; J trimming: 1 base; junction bases outside the gene matches: 6. CDR1 and CDR2 (germline): MNHEY, SMNVEV (reference sequence). This chain uses TRBV27 with TRBJ2-5; the match to TRBD1 covers 7 bases. The sequence was collected from a man aged 40-49 years with acute or convalescent COVID-19. The sample taken for sequencing was peripheral blood. In nucleotides, the CDR3 is TGTGCCAGCAGTTCCTACAGGGGTGGCCAAGAGACCCAGTACTTC. Translation gives CASSSYRGGQETQYF.